This T cell receptor beta chain was obtained from a study of CD8 T cells in ankylosing spondylitis. There are a few counts of this clonotype. Each CDR3 protein gets one entry after TCRdb re-called the 5' RACE reads with MiXCR. Of about 250,000 distinct CDR3 sequences detected, 7.5% to 9.5% appear once; the ten largest clones hold around 4.4%. With 2 bases clipped from V and 11 bases from J, the junction kept 20 bases outside the gene matches. Germline CDR1 is MNHEY and CDR2 is SVGEGT. CDR3 length: 17 residues. Sample: blood, either unsorted or a sorted T cell fraction (not recorded which). The V and J genes are TRBV6-2 or TRBV6-3 and TRBJ1-1, with 7 bases identical to TRBD1. The clonotype originates from a female donor with ankylosing spondylitis or in good health (not recorded which). The CDR3 DNA is TGTGCCAGCAGTTACCCCCCAGGGGGGGTGAAGTCTAAGTTGGCTTTCTTT. This sequence encodes CASSYPPGGVKSKLAFF.